This TCR beta chain was identified during a study of cytomegalovirus exposure and HLA in healthy donors. The study, taken as a whole, reports: When presence/absence was analysed, sequencing depth was taken to be roughly uniform across donors. A few CMV-associated chains proved CMV antigen-specific in vitro. Productive status was seen about 90% or about 30% of the time for most TCR beta V segments in an earlier analysis. Common viral pathogens (according to a later analysis) appeared linked to several of the most significant clusters.

The primer mix had 60 Vbeta and 13 Jbeta primers. Here immunoSEQ multiplex PCR was the method, and the copy in TCRdb shows in-frame clones only, minus some. The data hold under 250,000 clones, with approximately 84% observed a single time. Germline CDR1 and CDR2: LNHDA and SQIVND (reference sequence). CDR3 length: 17 residues. With 0 bases clipped from V and 5 bases from J, the junction kept 12 bases outside the gene matches. To note about this clone: Its antigen is not known.

Sequencing was performed on PBMCs. The receptor's source is a girl aged 2 to 10 in good health and CMV-seronegative. This chain connects TRBV19 to TRBJ2-7, with 8 positions matching TRBD1. CDR3 residues: CASSIDRARGQGHEQYF. The CDR3 region has the DNA TGTGCCAGTAGTATAGATCGGGCGAGAGGACAGGGCCACGAGCAGTACTTC. The full variable domain, in which reference TRBV19 and TRBJ2-7 provide the parts outside the CDR3, is DGGITQSPKYLFRKEGQNVTLSCEQNLNHDAMYWYRQDPGQGLRLIYYSQIVNDFQKGDIAEGYSVSREKKESFPLTVTSAQKNPTAFYLCASSIDRARGQGHEQYFGPGTRLTVT.